The 30 T cell receptor beta chains listed next were all sequenced from one sample in a study of CD8 T cells in Susac syndrome. cDNA came from roughly 0.47 to 1 ug RNA primed by random hexamers. TCRdb re-analysed the immunoSEQ multiplex PCR reads in MiXCR, keeping a single row per CDR3 protein. Of a few hundred thousand distinct CDR3 sequences detected, approximately 95% appear once; the ten largest clones hold roughly 0.09%. Sample: CD4+ T cells from PBMCs. These receptors were obtained from a human donor with multiple sclerosis.

The chain links TRBV14 to TRBJ1-2; D not certain. The V and J ends lost 2 bases and 3 bases respectively, with 10 bases between them. The CDR3 sequence is 14 residues long. CDR1 is SGHDN and CDR2 is FVKESK in the germline V gene. The CDR3 protein is CASSQMDPDYGYTF. The CDR3 DNA reads TGTGCCAGCAGCCAAATGGACCCGGACTATGGCTACACCTTC.

The chain uses TRBV30 and TRBJ1-2; D remains ambiguous. Germline V CDR1 and CDR2: GTSNPN, SVGIG (reference sequence). The CDR3 length is 14 residues. V lost 2 bases and J 7 bases, leaving 17 bases between the germline ends. CDR3 sequence (DNA): TGTGCCTGGAGTCCACGCGGGAGAGCCCTTGGCTACACCTTC. Protein product: CAWSPRGRALGYTF.

The gene calls are TRBV9 and TRBJ1-3, with D possibly being TRBD1 (5 bases). Trimming removed 0 bases from V and 0 bases from J, with 7 bases in between. Looked up from germline, CDR1 is SGDLS and CDR2 is YYNGEE. The CDR3 is made up of 15 amino acids. CDR3 loop: CASSVDGGSGNTIYF. The CDR3 DNA sequence: TGTGCCAGCAGCGTAGACGGGGGCTCTGGAAACACCATATATTTT.

This chain links TRBV12-3 or TRBV12-4 with TRBJ1-5, with a tentative D call TRBD1 (6 bases). CDR3 size: 16 residues. The ends were cut back, 6 bases at V and 0 bases at J, with 15 bases in the middle. The CDR3 loop is CASRGGGEYSNQPQHF. The CDR3 coding sequence is TGTGCCAGCAGAGGGGGGGGTGAATATAGCAATCAGCCCCAGCATTTT.

The J gene is TRBJ1-5, the V gene TRBV15; D is ambiguous. With 5 bases removed from V and 7 bases from J, the gap between germline ends came to 12 bases. CDR3 length: 13 residues. Germline V lookup: CDR1 LNHNV, CDR2 YYDKDF (reference sequence). The CDR3 nucleotides are TGTGCCACCAGCGGGCCGGGAGAGCAGCCCCAGCATTTT. It is translated as CATSGPGEQPQHF.

The chain carries TRBV20-1 and TRBJ1-2; D unclear. Trimming took 3 bases from V and 3 from J, leaving 17 bases between them. The CDR3 sequence is 15 residues long. The germline V gene encodes CDR1 DFQATT and CDR2 SNEGSKA (reference sequence). CDR3 nucleotides: TGCAGTGCTAGTCACGCCGCGACTGTGGACTATGGCTACACCTTC. It encodes CSASHAATVDYGYTF.

CDR3 sequence: CASSVGSANTGELFF. Written as DNA, the CDR3 is TGTGCCAGCAGCGTAGGGTCAGCGAACACCGGGGAGCTGTTTTTT. This chain uses TRBV9 with TRBJ2-2; D gene uncertain. This CDR3 is built from 15 residues. Germline-derived CDR1 and CDR2 are SGDLS and YYNGEE. The ends were cut back, 0 bases at V and 0 bases at J, with 6 bases in the middle.

The gene calls are TRBV7-9 and TRBJ1-2; tentative D call: TRBD1 (6 bases). The CDR3 spans 15 residues. Germline values: CDR1 SEHNR, CDR2 FQNEAQ (reference sequence). Trimming removed 2 bases at V and 3 bases at J, with 13 bases between. The DNA of the CDR3 is TGTGCCAGCAGCTTAAAGAAGGGGGTGGACTATGGCTACACCTTC. Its protein product is CASSLKKGVDYGYTF.

This clonotype showed up just once. The rearrangement uses TRBV7-9 and TRBJ1-5; 7 nucleotides align to TRBD1. This CDR3 region has 15 residues. Trimming took 4 bases from V and 0 from J; bases not matched to a gene: 3. Per germline, CDR1 SEHNR and CDR2 FQNEAQ (reference sequence). Here the CDR3 reads CASSYGQASNQPQHF. CDR3 DNA sequence: TGTGCCAGCAGCTATGGACAGGCTAGCAATCAGCCCCAGCATTTT.

V and J are TRBV10-3 and TRBJ1-5; the D gene is possibly TRBD1 (5 bases). Germline V gene data show CDR1 as ENHRY and CDR2 as SYGVKD. Trimming left V 5 bases short and J 2 bases short, with 13 bases between. This CDR3 comprises 15 residues. Written as DNA, the CDR3 is TGTGCCATCAGTCGTAGGGGAGTCGGCAATCAGCCCCAGCATTTT. Its translation is CAISRRGVGNQPQHF.

V and J are TRBV7-2 and TRBJ2-3; 12 nucleotides match TRBD1. The CDR3 is made up of 19 amino acids. CDR1 and CDR2 (germline): SGHTA, FQGNSA. The V segment lost 3 bases and the J segment 9 bases; nucleotides outside the gene matches: 19. As DNA, the CDR3 is TGTGCCAGCAGCTTCCCCCTCAGAATTACCGGGACAGGGGGCAGCACGCAGTATTTT. Protein product: CASSFPLRITGTGGSTQYF.

The V and J genes are TRBV3-1 and TRBJ1-2; 7 bases map to TRBD1. CDR3 size: 13 residues. The V and J ends lost 3 bases and 8 bases, in that order; junction bases with no gene match: 6. In germline, CDR1 is LGHDT, CDR2 YNNKEL (reference sequence). CDR3 sequence (DNA): TGTGCCAGCAGCCATACAGGGGTCCGCGGCTACACCTTC. Translation: CASSHTGVRGYTF.

V usage is TRBV20-1 and J usage is TRBJ1-2, with 7 bases fitting TRBD1. V trimming: 3 bases; J trimming: 12 bases; junction bases outside the gene matches: 13. The CDR3 has 13 amino acids. Germline CDR1 DFQATT, CDR2 SNEGSKA (reference sequence). The DNA for the CDR3 is TGCAGTGCTAGGCCTGGAGCGGACAGGTGGCACACCTTC. Amino acids: CSARPGADRWHTF.

The chain combines TRBV20-1 with TRBJ2-3; 7 nucleotides align to TRBD2. CDR3 length equals 14 residues. The germline V gene encodes CDR1 DFQATT and CDR2 SNEGSKA (reference sequence). The J segment lost 6 bases and the V segment lost 5 bases, leaving 11 bases of the junction unmatched. The chain's CDR3 is CSAGRAGFSDTQYF. CDR3 in DNA: TGCAGTGCTGGTAGAGCGGGGTTTTCCGATACGCAGTATTTT.

V is TRBV29-1 and J is TRBJ1-2; D unresolved. This CDR3 is 12 amino acids long. CDR1 and CDR2 (germline): SQVTM, ANQGSEA. V lost 5 bases to trimming and J lost 6 bases, with 13 bases between them. CDR3 sequence (DNA): TGCAGCGTTCATACGCTGACGGATGGCTACACCTTC. Its protein product is CSVHTLTDGYTF.

CDR3 sequence reads: CASSHRTGDYEQYF. The CDR3 DNA is TGTGCCAGCTCACACCGGACAGGAGACTACGAGCAGTACTTC. This chain uses TRBV18 with TRBJ2-7; TRBD1 agrees at 7 bases. The CDR3 loop spans 14 amino acids. The germline V gene encodes CDR1 KGHSH and CDR2 LQKENI. V gave up 4 bases and J gave up 3 bases; unmatched junction bases: 6.

V usage is TRBV10-3 and J usage is TRBJ1-5; TRBD1 aligns across 7 bases. After removal of 3 bases from V and 11 bases from J, the junction contained 13 bases not matched to a gene. Per the germline V gene, CDR1 is ENHRY and CDR2 is SYGVKD. The CDR3 is 15 residues long. The chain's CDR3 is CAISEGQGGGGAQHF. Written as DNA, the CDR3 is TGTGCCATCAGTGAAGGACAAGGGGGCGGTGGTGCCCAGCATTTT.

The chain is built from TRBV20-1 and TRBJ1-6; D is ambiguous. The V and J ends lost 1 base and 7 bases respectively, with 14 bases between them. From germline, CDR1 is DFQATT and CDR2 SNEGSKA (reference sequence). This CDR3 contains 15 residues. The CDR3: CSARVGGIGNSPLHF. The CDR3 DNA follows: TGCAGTGCTAGAGTCGGTGGCATAGGAAATTCACCCCTCCACTTT.

V gene TRBV7-9 combines with J gene TRBJ2-7; TRBD1 aligns across 7 bases. CDR1 is SEHNR, CDR2 FQNEAQ, per germline (reference sequence). The CDR3 is made up of 12 amino acids. Trimming removed 3 bases from V and 9 bases from J; junction bases left unmatched: 5. The CDR3 is CASSFARTGQYF. The CDR3 coding sequence is TGTGCCAGCAGCTTCGCCAGGACAGGGCAGTACTTC.

The gene calls are TRBV25-1 and TRBJ2-5, with D possibly matching TRBD1 (5 bases). V was pared by 5 bases and J by 2 bases, with 9 bases between. Per germline, CDR1 MGHDK and CDR2 SYGVNS. The CDR3 is 13 residues long. DNA of the CDR3: TGTGCCAGCAGTACCCAGGGACAAGAGACCCAGTACTTC. Encoded protein: CASSTQGQETQYF.

The V and J genes are TRBV20-1 and TRBJ2-7; D ambiguous. CDR1 is DFQATT, CDR2 SNEGSKA, per germline (reference sequence). The CDR3 is 10 amino acids. V lost 3 bases, J lost 6 bases, and 6 bases lay in between. This CDR3 reads CSASRVEQYF. For the CDR3, the DNA is TGCAGTGCTAGTCGGGTCGAGCAGTACTTC.

The chain uses TRBV9 and TRBJ2-3; 8 bases agree with TRBD2. Germline trimming cut 4 bases from V and 2 bases from J; bases unmatched to any gene: 9. CDR3 length: 16 amino acids. Germline lookup yields CDR1 SGDLS and CDR2 YYNGEE. Here the CDR3 DNA reads TGTGCCAGCAGCCCTGTCGTGCGGGGGGACACAGATACGCAGTATTTT. This sequence encodes CASSPVVRGDTDTQYF. Together with reference TRBV9 and TRBJ2-3, the CDR3 gives the full variable domain: DSGVTQTPKHLITATGQRVTLRCSPRSGDLSVYWYQQSLDQGLQFLIQYYNGEERAKGNILERFSAQQFPDLHSELNLSSLELGDSALYFCASSPVVRGDTDTQYFGPGTRLTVL.

V is TRBV5-1 and J is TRBJ2-5; D gene ambiguous. Germline loops: CDR1 SGHRS, CDR2 YFSETQ. Between the trimmed V and J ends, which lost 4 bases and 5 bases, there was a span of 6 bases. The CDR3 covers 11 residues. DNA of the CDR3: TGCGCCAGCAGCCACACGGAGACCCAGTACTTC. Translating gives CASSHTETQYF.

In DNA form, the CDR3 reads TGCAGTGCTAGAGACCCTATGTCGACAGCGAACTACAATGAGCAGTTCTTC. Protein sequence: CSARDPMSTANYNEQFF. The chain couples TRBV20-1 to TRBJ2-1; a possible D gene is TRBD1 (5 bases). Germline lookup yields CDR1 DFQATT and CDR2 SNEGSKA (reference sequence). CDR3 length: 17 amino acids. The V and J ends lost 0 bases and 3 bases respectively, with 18 bases between them.

This sequence joins TRBV5-1 and TRBJ1-4; D uncertain. Looked up from germline, CDR1 is SGHRS and CDR2 is YFSETQ. There are 14 residues in the CDR3. Deletions cut 5 bases from V and 5 bases from J, with 13 bases between. The CDR3 loop is CASRVGAPNEKLFF. The CDR3 DNA reads as TGCGCCAGCAGAGTCGGAGCGCCGAATGAAAAACTGTTTTTT.

The chain employs TRBV3-1 and TRBJ1-1; D ambiguous. The CDR3 contains 15 residues. V lost 2 bases, J lost 1 base, and 11 bases lay in between. CDR1 and CDR2 (germline): LGHDT, YNNKEL (reference sequence). The DNA for the CDR3 is TGTGCCAGCAGCCAAAGCGGCGGATCGAACACTGAAGCTTTCTTT. Encoded protein: CASSQSGGSNTEAFF.

The rearrangement joins TRBV25-1 to TRBJ2-7; D might be TRBD1 (6 bases). The CDR3 is made up of 14 amino acids. The V and J ends lost 6 bases and 0 bases respectively, with 12 bases between them. Germline V gene sequence: CDR1 MGHDK, CDR2 SYGVNS. CDR3 nucleotide sequence: TGTGCCAGCAGAGGGGACACCTCCTCCTACGAGCAGTACTTC. It encodes CASRGDTSSYEQYF.

This sequence joins TRBV5-6 and TRBJ2-5, with D possibly being TRBD2 (6 bases). This CDR3 contains 14 residues. V lost 3 bases, J lost 7 bases, and 16 bases lay in between. Germline V gives CDR1 SGHDT, CDR2 YYEEEE. CDR3 sequence reads: CASSWDSAMGTQYF. The CDR3 DNA reads TGTGCCAGCAGCTGGGACTCAGCAATGGGGACCCAGTACTTC.

CDR3 bases: TGTGCCACCAGCAGAAGGCGGACGGACACTGAAGCTTTCTTT. Translation: CATSRRRTDTEAFF. The chain links TRBV15 to TRBJ1-1; D gene unclear. This CDR3 is built from 14 residues. Trimming stripped 2 bases from V and 3 bases from J, with 10 bases between. Germline V lookup: CDR1 LNHNV, CDR2 YYDKDF (reference sequence).

The chain is built from TRBV11-2 and TRBJ2-1, with TRBD2 matching over 13 bases. From germline, CDR1 is SGHAT and CDR2 FQNNGV. Germline trimming cut 5 bases from V and 5 bases from J; bases unmatched to any gene: 6. This CDR3 is built from 16 residues. As DNA, the CDR3 is TGTGCCAGCAGCCGGACACTAGCGGGAGGGAACAATGAGCAGTTCTTC. It is translated as CASSRTLAGGNNEQFF.